This record covers a single T cell receptor (beta chain). The antigen remains undetermined. V was shortened by 4 bases and J by 4 bases, with 14 bases between the two germline ends. Germline lookup yields CDR1 SGHRS and CDR2 YFSETQ. The CDR3 is 14 residues long. Findings and caveats of the study: Larger-cohort validation covered only one TCR beta V-J rearrangement. Tumor memory CD4+ T cell TCR gene usage clustered with blood and lymph node memory CD4+ cells and lymph node naive CD4+ cells.

Treg sorting used a CD4+CD25+CD127-/low gate. One entry per CDR3 protein results from TCRdb running MiXCR on the 5' RACE reads. The table records 32,000 or so distinct CDR3 sequences, over 20% of them present only once. Input material: tumor-infiltrating Tregs sorted from the breast tumor. The chain is built from TRBV5-1 and TRBJ1-2; D uncertain. The TCR originated in a female donor with breast cancer. The CDR3: CASSPNGELYGYTF. CDR3 in DNA: TGCGCCAGCAGCCCCAACGGGGAACTCTATGGCTACACCTTC.